This section outlines one T cell receptor beta chain sequence together with its context. Its antigen is as yet unknown. CDR3 length equals 11 residues. V was shortened by 5 bases and J by 5 bases, with 6 bases between the two germline ends. CDR1 SGHVS and CDR2 FQNEAQ come from the germline V gene. These data belong to a study of shared clonotypes between healthy human individuals. The naive CD8 population came from CD45RO-negative cells selected for CCR7, without terminally differentiated effector memory CD45RA+ cells. Findings and caveats of the study: There were few donors, and this limited the genetic and exposure-history diversity represented.

Here immunoSEQ multiplex PCR was the method, and the copy in TCRdb shows in-frame clones only, minus some. The table includes some 1,900,000 clones, around 96% detected once. The receptor was derived from a man in his late teens or twenties in good health. What was sequenced was naive CD8+ T cells sorted from blood. This sequence joins TRBV7-8 and TRBJ2-5; no reliable D call. CDR3 residues: CASSPLETQYF. The CDR3, as DNA: TGTGCCAGCAGCCCCCTGGAGACCCAGTACTTC.